The source of this TCR beta chain is a study of identical twins. General observations from the study: Beta clonotypes that were abundant in cord blood contained fewer insertions, a pattern absent from memory repertoires.

Worth noting for this clonotype: What it binds is unknown.

Each CDR3 protein gets one entry after TCRdb re-called the 5' RACE reads with MiXCR. The repertoire holds 500,000 to 650,000 distinct CDR3 sequences, with 20% to 25% as singletons. The CDR3 loop spans 16 amino acids. Germline V gives CDR1 SGHVS, CDR2 FQNEAQ. Trimming removed 5 bases from V and 10 bases from J; junction bases left unmatched: 12. These data are also associated with another study on yellow fever vaccine responses in identical twins.

The clonotype originates from a woman in her late teens or twenties in good health. This rearrangement joins TRBV7-8 to TRBJ2-1; 12 bases match TRBD2. Specimen: CD4+ T cells sorted from blood. This CDR3 is CASSQARLAGVREQFF. Written as DNA, the CDR3 is TGTGCCAGCAGCCAAGCCCGACTAGCGGGGGTTCGGGAGCAGTTCTTC. The complete variable domain, with remaining parts taken from reference TRBV7-8 and TRBJ2-1, reads GAGVSQSPRYKVAKRGQDVALRCDPISGHVSLFWYQQALGQGPEFLTYFQNEAQLDKSGLPSDRFFAERPEGSVSTLKIQRTQQEDSAVYLCASSQARLAGVREQFFGPGTRLTVL.